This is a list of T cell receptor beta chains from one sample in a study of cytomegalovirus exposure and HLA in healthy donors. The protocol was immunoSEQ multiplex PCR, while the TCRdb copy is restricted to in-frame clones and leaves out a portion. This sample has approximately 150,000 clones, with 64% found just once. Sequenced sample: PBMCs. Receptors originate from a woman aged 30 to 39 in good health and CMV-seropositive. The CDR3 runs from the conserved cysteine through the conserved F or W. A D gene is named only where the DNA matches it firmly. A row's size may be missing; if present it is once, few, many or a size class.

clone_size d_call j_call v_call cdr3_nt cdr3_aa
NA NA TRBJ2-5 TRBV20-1 TGCAGTGCTAGCAAGACTGGAACCCAGTACTTC CSASKTGTQYF
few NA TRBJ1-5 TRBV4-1 TGCGCCAGCAGCCCCGAGGGTGATGGTATCCCGCCCCAGCATTTT CASSPEGDGIPPQHF
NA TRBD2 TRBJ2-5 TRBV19 TGTGCCAGTAGTATAGATCCGGCTAGCGGGAGGGCCTGGGAGACCCAGTACTTC CASSIDPASGRAWETQYF
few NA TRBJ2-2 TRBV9 TGTGCCAGCAGCGGGGGGGGGCAGGTCAACACCGGGGAGCTGTTTTTT CASSGGGQVNTGELFF
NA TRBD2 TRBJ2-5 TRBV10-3 TGTGCCATCTATCCGGAGCGGGAGCAGTACTTC CAIYPEREQYF
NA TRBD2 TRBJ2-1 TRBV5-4 TGTGCCAGCAGCTTGGCAGCGGGGGTGTTGAGGAATGAGCAGTTCTTC CASSLAAGVLRNEQFF
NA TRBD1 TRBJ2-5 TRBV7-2 TGTGCCAGCAGCTTACGCCAGGGGGCCGAGACCCAGTACTTC CASSLRQGAETQYF
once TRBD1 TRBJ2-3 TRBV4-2 TGTGCCAGCAGCCCGGGACAGACTTCGCTCACAGATACGCAGTATTTT CASSPGQTSLTDTQYF
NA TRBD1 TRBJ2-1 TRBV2 TGTGCCTGTAAAAGGCTGGGGGACAGGTACAATGAGCAGTTCTTC CACKRLGDRYNEQFF
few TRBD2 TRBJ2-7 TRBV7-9 TGTGCCAGCAGCTTACCGGGACTAGCGGGGGACGAGCAGTACTTC CASSLPGLAGDEQYF
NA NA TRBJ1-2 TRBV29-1 TGCAGCGTTGCAGTCGGGGGTGGAGGTGGCTACACCTTC CSVAVGGGGGYTF
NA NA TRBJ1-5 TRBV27 TGTGCCAGCGGTGGGGGGGCGATGCCCCAGCATTTT CASGGGAMPQHF
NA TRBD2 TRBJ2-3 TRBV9 TGTGCCAGCAGCGTAGGGGAGGCGGGGGGCCCCACAGATACGCAGTATTTT CASSVGEAGGPTDTQYF
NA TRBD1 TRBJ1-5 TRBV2 TGTGCCAGCAGAGACAGGGTACCCTTTGGGCCCCAGCATTTT CASRDRVPFGPQHF
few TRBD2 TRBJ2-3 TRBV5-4 TGTGCCGCAAGCATTAGCGGGGGGGGCGCAGATACGCAGTATTTT CAASISGGGADTQYF
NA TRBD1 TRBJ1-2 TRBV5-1 TGCGCCAGCAGCTTGGAGGGACAGGGGGCGGTTGGCTACACCTTC CASSLEGQGAVGYTF
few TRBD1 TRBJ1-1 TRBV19 TGTGCCAGTAGGACAGACAGGGCTGAAGCTTTCTTT CASRTDRAEAFF
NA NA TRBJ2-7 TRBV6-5 TGTGCCAGCAGTTCCGATACAGGGCTATACTCCTACGAGCAGTACTTC CASSSDTGLYSYEQYF